What follows describes a single TCR beta chain. Its antigen is unknown. This entry is derived from a study of beta chain features in type 1 diabetes. Study-level information: In age, gender and cell yields, patients were similar to healthy donors. Across all samples, roughly 98,000,000 sorted cells were examined. Study outcomes and limitations: In type 1 diabetes patients, VDJ junctions had fewer insertions; deletions at these junctions were more frequent. Shortening that was moderate but significant affected the TCRB CDR3s of Type 1 diabetes patients in all four CD4+ subsets.

The V end was cut by 2 bases, the J end by 5 bases, with 10 bases between. The CDR3 length is 14 residues. Germline CDR1 KGHSH, CDR2 LQKENI. Every isolated RNA sample was fully reverse transcribed, so sequencing captured expressed TCRB transcripts. Sequencing was performed with immunoSEQ multiplex PCR; in TCRdb, only in-frame clones are kept and a portion is missing. The repertoire holds about 240,000 clones, with more than 11% as singletons. Isolation of CD4+ naive, central memory, regulatory and stem cell-like memory cells was achieved by sorting via CD45RO/CCR7/CD25/CD127/CD95/CD27. The clonotype originates from a man under 40 with type 1 diabetes. The sequenced sample consisted of naive CD4+ T cells from blood. The chain links TRBV18 to TRBJ1-5; weak D call: TRBD1 (6 bases). The CDR3 region has the DNA TGTGCCAGCTCACCAGGGACACGAGATCAGCCCCAGCATTTT. Translation: CASSPGTRDQPQHF.